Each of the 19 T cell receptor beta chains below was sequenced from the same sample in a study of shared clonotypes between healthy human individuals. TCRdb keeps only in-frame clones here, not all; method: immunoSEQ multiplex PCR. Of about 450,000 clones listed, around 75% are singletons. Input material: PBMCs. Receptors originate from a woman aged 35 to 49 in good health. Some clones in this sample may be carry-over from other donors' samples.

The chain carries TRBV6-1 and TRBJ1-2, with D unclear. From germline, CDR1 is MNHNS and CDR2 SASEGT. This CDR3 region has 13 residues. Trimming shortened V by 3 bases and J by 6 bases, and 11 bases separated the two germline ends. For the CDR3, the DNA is TGTGCCAGCAGTGAGCGGTACCGGGATGGCTACACCTTC. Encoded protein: CASSERYRDGYTF.

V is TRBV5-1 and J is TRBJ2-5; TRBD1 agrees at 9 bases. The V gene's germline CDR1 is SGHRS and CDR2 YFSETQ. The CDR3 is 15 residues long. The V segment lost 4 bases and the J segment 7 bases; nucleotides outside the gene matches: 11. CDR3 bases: TGCGCCAGCAGCCCACCGGGACAGGGACTTGTGACCCAGTACTTC. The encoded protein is CASSPPGQGLVTQYF.

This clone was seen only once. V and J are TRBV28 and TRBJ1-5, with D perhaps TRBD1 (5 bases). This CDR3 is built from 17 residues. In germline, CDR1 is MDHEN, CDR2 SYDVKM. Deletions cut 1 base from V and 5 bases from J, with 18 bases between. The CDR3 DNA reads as TGTGCCAGCAGTTTATCCGCAGGGCACACTGGGGATCAGCCCCAGCATTTT. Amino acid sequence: CASSLSAGHTGDQPQHF.

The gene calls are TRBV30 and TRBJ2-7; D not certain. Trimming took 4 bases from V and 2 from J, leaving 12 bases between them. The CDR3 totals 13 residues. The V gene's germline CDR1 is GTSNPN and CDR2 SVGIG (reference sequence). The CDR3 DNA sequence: TGTGCCTGGAAACCAGACTTCCCCTACGAGCAGTACTTC. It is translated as CAWKPDFPYEQYF. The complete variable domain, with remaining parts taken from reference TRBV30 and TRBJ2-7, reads SQTIHQWPATLVQPVGSPLSLECTVEGTSNPNLYWYRQAAGRGLQLLFYSVGIGQISSEVPQNLSASRPQDRQFILSSKKLLLSDSGFYLCAWKPDFPYEQYFGPGTRLTVT.

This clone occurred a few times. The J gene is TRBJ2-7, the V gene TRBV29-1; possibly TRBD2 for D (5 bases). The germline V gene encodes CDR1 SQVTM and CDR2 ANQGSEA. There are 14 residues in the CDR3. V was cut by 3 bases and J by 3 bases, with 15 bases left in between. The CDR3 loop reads CSVEGVGRRYEQYF. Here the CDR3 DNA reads TGCAGCGTTGAGGGAGTGGGTAGGCGCTACGAGCAGTACTTC.

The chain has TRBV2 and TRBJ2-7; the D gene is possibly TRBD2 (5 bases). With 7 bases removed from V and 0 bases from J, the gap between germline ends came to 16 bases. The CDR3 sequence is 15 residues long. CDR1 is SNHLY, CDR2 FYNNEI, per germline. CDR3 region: CASKPGAAASYEQYF. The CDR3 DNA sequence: TGTGCCAGCAAACCCGGCGCAGCGGCCTCCTACGAGCAGTACTTC.

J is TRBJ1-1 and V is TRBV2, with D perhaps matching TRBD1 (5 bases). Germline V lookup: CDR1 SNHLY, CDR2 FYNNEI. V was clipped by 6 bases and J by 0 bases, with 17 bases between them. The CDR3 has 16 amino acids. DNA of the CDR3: TGTGCCAGCAGGTGGGGGGGATTAGGTATGAACACTGAAGCTTTCTTT. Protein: CASRWGGLGMNTEAFF.

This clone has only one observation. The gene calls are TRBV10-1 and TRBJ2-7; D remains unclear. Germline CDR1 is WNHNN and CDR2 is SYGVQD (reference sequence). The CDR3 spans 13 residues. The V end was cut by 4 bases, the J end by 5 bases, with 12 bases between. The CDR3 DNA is TGCGCCAGCAGTGGACCGGGCGTAGACGAGCAGTACTTC. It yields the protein CASSGPGVDEQYF.

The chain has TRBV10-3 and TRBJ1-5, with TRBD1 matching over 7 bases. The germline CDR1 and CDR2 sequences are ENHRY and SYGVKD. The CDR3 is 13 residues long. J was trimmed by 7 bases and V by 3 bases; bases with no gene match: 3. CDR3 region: CAISDRGSQPQHF. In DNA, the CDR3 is TGTGCCATCAGTGACAGGGGGTCACAGCCCCAGCATTTT.

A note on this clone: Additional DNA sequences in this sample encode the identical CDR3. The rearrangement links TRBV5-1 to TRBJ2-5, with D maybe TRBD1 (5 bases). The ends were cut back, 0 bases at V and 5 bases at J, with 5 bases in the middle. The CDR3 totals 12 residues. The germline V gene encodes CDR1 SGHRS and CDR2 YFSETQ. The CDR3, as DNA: TGCGCCAGCAGCTTGGAGGGGGAGACCCAGTACTTC. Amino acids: CASSLEGETQYF.

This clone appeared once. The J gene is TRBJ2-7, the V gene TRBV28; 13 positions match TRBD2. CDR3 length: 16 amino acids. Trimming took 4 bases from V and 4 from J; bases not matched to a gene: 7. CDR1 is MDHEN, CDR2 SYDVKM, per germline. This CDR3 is CASSSRTSGSRYEQYF. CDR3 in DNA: TGTGCCAGCAGTTCCCGGACTAGCGGGAGTAGGTACGAGCAGTACTTC.

The CDR3 nucleotides are TGCGCCAGCAGCCAAGAAGGGACTAGCGGGCCAGATACGCAGTATTTT. It yields the protein CASSQEGTSGPDTQYF. V is TRBV4-1 and J is TRBJ2-3, with TRBD2 matching 12 bases. V was pared by 0 bases and J by 4 bases, with 2 bases of the junction left unmatched. The CDR3 spans 16 residues. Germline CDR1 reads MGHRA; CDR2 reads YSYEKL.

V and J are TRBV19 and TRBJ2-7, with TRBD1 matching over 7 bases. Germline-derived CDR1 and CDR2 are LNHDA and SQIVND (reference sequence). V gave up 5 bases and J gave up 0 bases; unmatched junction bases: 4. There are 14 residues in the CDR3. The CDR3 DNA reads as TGTGCCAGTAGTCCCCGGGACAGCTCCTACGAGCAGTACTTC. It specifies CASSPRDSSYEQYF.

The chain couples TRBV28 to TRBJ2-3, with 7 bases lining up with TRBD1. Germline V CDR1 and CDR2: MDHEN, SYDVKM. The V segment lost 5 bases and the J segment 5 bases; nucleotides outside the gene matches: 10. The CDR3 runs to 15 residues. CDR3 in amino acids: CASSVTTGLIDTQYF. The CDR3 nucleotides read TGTGCCAGCAGTGTAACGACAGGGCTCATAGATACGCAGTATTTT.

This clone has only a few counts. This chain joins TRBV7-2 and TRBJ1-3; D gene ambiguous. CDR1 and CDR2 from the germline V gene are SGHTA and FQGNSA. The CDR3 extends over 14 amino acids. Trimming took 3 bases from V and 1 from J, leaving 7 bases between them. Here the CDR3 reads CASSFGISGNTIYF. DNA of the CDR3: TGTGCCAGCAGCTTCGGGATTTCTGGAAACACCATATATTTT.

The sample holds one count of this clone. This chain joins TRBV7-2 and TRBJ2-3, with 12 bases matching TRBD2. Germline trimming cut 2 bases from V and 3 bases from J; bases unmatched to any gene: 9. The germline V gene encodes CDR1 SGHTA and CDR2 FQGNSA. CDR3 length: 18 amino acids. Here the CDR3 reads CASSLTPGLAGGTDTQYF. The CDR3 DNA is TGTGCCAGCAGCTTAACCCCGGGACTAGCGGGTGGTACAGATACGCAGTATTTT.

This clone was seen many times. CDR3 nucleotide sequence: TGTGCCAGCAGCTTAGAGGTTCTAGGAAACACCATATATTTT. It encodes CASSLEVLGNTIYF. This chain connects TRBV11-2 to TRBJ1-3; D is ambiguous. Trimming cost V 0 bases and J 4 bases, with 7 bases left between them. Germline CDR1 reads SGHAT; CDR2 reads FQNNGV. This CDR3 spans 14 amino acids.

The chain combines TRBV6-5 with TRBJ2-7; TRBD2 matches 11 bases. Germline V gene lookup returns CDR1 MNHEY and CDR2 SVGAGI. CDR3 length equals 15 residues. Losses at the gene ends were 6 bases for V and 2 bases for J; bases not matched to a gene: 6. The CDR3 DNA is TGTGCCAGCAGGATGACTAGCGGGACCGCCTACGAGCAGTACTTC. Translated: CASRMTSGTAYEQYF.

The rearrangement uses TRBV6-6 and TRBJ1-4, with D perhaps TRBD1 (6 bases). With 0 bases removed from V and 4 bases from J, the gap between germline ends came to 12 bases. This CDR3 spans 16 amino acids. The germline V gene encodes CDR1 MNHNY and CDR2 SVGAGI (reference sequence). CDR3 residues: CASSYSRGQDNEKLFF. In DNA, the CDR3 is TGTGCCAGCAGTTACTCCAGGGGCCAGGATAATGAAAAACTGTTTTTT.